This TCR beta chain was identified in a study of T cell changes during pregnancy in multiple sclerosis. Repertoires were generated with immunoSEQ multiplex PCR, while TCRdb's copy carries only in-frame clones and drops some. The sample holds about 93,000 clones; roughly 91% are singletons and the top ten take roughly 1.7%. Germline CDR1 SGHTA, CDR2 FQGNSA. Germline trimming cut 1 base from V and 6 bases from J; bases unmatched to any gene: 4. The CDR3 has 15 amino acids. The V gene is TRBV7-2, the J gene TRBJ1-4; 8 bases are a match to TRBD1. The sequencing here drew on peripheral blood, taken after pregnancy. This sequence was found in a female donor in good health, enrolled as a control in a pregnancy study. CDR3 loop: CASSLGGQGDEKLFF. Written as DNA, the CDR3 is TGTGCCAGCAGCTTAGGCGGACAGGGAGATGAAAAACTGTTTTTT. Drawing the rest from reference TRBV7-2 and TRBJ1-4, the complete variable domain is GAGVSQSPSNKVTEKGKDVELRCDPISGHTALYWYRQSLGQGLEFLIYFQGNSAPDKSGLPSDRFSAERTGGSVSTLTIQRTQQEDSAVYLCASSLGGQGDEKLFFGSGTQLSVL.